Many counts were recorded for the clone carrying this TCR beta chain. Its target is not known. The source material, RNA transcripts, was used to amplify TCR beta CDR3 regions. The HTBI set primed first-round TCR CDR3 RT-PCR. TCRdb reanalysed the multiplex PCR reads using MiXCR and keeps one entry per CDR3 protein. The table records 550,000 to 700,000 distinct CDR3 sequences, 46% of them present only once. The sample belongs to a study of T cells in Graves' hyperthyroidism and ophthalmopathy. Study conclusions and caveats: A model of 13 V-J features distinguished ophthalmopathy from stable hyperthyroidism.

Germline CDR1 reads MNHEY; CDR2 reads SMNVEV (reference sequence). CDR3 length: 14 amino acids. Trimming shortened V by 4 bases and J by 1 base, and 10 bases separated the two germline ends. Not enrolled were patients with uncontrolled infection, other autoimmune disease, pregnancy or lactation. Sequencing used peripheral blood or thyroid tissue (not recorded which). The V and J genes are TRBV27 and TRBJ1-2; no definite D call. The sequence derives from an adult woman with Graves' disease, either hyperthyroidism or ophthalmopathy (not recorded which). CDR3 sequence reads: CASSSLGINYGYTF. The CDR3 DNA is TGTGCCAGCAGTTCTCTCGGGATTAACTATGGCTACACCTTC.